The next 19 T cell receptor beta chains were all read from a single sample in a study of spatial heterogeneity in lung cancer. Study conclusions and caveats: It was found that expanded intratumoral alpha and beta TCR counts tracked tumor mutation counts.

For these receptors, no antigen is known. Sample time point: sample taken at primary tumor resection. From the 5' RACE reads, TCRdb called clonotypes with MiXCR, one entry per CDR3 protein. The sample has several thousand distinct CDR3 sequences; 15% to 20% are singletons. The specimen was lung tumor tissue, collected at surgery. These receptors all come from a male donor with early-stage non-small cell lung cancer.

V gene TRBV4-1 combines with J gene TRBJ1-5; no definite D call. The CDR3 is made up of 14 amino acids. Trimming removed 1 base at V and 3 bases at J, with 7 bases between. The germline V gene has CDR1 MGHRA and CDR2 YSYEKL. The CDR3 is CASSQGEPNQPQHF. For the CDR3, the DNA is TGCGCCAGCAGCCAAGGAGAGCCCAATCAGCCCCAGCATTTT.

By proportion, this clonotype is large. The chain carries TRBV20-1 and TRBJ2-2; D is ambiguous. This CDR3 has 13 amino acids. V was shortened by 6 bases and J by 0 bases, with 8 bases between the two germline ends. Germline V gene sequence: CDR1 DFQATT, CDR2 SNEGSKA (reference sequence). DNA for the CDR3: TGCAGTGCCGCGGACGCGAACACCGGGGAGCTGTTTTTT. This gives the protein CSAADANTGELFF.

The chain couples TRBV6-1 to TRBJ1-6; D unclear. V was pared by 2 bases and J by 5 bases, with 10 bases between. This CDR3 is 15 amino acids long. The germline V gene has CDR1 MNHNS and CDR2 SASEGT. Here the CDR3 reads CASSELGFDNSPLHF. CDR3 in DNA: TGTGCCAGCAGTGAATTAGGGTTCGATAATTCACCCCTCCACTTT.

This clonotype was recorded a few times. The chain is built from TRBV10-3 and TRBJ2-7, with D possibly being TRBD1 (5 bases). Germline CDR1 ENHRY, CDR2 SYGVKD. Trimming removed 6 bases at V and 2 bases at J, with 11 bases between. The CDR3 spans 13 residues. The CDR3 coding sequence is TGTGCCATCAGCGCCGACAGCCCCTACGAGCAGTACTTC. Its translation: CAISADSPYEQYF.

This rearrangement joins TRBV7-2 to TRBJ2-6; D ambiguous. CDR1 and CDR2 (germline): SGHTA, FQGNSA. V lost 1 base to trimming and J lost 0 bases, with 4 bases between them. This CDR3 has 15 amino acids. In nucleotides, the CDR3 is TGTGCCAGCAGCTTAGGCACCTCTGGGGCCAACGTCCTGACTTTC. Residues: CASSLGTSGANVLTF.

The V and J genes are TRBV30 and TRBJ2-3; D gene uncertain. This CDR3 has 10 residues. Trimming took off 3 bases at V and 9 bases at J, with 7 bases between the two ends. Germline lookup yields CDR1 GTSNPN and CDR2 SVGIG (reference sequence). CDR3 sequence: CAWRASTQYF. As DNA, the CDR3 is TGTGCCTGGAGGGCATCAACGCAGTATTTT.

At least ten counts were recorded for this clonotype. The CDR3 DNA is TGTGCCAGCAGTTTTGGCGGGGGAGAGACCCAGTACTTC. This codes for CASSFGGGETQYF. V gene TRBV28 combines with J gene TRBJ2-5; 7 nucleotides match TRBD2. The CDR3 has 13 amino acids. J was trimmed by 4 bases and V by 3 bases; bases with no gene match: 2. CDR1 and CDR2 (germline): MDHEN, SYDVKM.

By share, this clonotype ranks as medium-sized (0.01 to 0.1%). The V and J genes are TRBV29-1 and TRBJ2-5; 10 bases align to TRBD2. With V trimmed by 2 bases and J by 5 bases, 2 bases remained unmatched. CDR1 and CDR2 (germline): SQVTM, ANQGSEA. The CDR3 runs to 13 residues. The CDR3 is CSVEMGLAETQYF. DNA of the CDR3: TGCAGCGTTGAAATGGGACTAGCGGAGACCCAGTACTTC.

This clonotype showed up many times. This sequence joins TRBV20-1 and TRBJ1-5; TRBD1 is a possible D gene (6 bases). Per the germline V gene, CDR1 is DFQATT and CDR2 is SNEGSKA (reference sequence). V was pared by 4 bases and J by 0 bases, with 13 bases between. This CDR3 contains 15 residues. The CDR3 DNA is TGCAGTGCTAAACAGGGAGCTTATAGCAATCAGCCCCAGCATTTT. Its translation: CSAKQGAYSNQPQHF.

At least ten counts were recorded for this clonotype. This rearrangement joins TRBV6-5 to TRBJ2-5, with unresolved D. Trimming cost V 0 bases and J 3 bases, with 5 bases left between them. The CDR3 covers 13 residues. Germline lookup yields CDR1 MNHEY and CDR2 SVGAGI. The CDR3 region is CASSYSGEETQYF. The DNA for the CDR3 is TGTGCCAGCAGTTACTCTGGGGAAGAGACCCAGTACTTC.

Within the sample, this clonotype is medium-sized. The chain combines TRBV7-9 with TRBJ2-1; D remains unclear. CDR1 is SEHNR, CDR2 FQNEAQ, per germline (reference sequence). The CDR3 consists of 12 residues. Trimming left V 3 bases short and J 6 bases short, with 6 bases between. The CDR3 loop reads CASSFRANEQFF. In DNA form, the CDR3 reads TGTGCCAGCAGCTTTCGGGCCAATGAGCAGTTCTTC. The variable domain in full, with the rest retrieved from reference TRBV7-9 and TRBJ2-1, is DTGVSQNPRHKITKRGQNVTFRCDPISEHNRLYWYRQTLGQGPEFLTYFQNEAQLEKSRLLSDRFSAERPKGSFSTLEIQRTEQGDSAMYLCASSFRANEQFFGPGTRLTVL.

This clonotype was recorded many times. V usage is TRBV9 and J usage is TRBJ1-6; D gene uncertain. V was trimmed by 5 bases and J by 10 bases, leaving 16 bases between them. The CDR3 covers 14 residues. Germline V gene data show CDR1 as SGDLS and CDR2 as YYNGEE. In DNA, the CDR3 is TGTGCCAGCAGGGGTACGGGCTCGAGCTCACCCCTCCACTTT. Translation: CASRGTGSSSPLHF. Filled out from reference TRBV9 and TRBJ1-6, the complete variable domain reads DSGVTQTPKHLITATGQRVTLRCSPRSGDLSVYWYQQSLDQGLQFLIQYYNGEERAKGNILERFSAQQFPDLHSELNLSSLELGDSALYFCASRGTGSSSPLHFGNGTRLTVT.

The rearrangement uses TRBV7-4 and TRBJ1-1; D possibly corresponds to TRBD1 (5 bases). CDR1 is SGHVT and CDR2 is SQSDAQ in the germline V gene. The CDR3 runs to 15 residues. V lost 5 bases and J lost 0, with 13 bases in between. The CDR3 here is CASSLLGGLNTEAFF. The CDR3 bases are TGTGCCAGCAGCCTCCTTGGGGGACTGAACACTGAAGCTTTCTTT.

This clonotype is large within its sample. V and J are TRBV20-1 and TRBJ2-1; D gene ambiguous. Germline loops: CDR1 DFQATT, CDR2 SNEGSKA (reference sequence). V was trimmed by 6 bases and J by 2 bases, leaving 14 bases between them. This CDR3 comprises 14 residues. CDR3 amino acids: CSALRPGPYNEQFF. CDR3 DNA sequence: TGCAGTGCACTTCGCCCCGGACCCTACAATGAGCAGTTCTTC.

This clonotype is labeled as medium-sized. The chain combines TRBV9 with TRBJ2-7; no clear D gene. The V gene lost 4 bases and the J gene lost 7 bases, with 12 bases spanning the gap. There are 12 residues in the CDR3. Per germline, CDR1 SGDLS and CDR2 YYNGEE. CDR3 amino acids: CASSNTFGEQYF. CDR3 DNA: TGTGCCAGCAGCAACACTTTTGGGGAGCAGTACTTC.

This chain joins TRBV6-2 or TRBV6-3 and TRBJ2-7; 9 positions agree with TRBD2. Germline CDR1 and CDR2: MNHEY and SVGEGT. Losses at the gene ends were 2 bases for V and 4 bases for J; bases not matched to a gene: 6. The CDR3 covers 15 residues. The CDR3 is CASSYDTSGLYEQYF. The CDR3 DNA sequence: TGTGCCAGCAGTTACGACACTAGCGGGCTTTACGAGCAGTACTTC.

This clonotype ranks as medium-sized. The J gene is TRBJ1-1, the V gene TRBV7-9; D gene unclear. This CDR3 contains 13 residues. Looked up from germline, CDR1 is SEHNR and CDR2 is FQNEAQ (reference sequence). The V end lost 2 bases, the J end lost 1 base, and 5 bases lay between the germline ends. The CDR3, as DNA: TGTGCCAGCAGCTTATTGCAGAACACTGAAGCTTTCTTT. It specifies CASSLLQNTEAFF.

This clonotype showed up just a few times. CDR3 sequence (DNA): TGCGCCAGCAGCCAAGGCGTTAGCGGGGGGCCTCAAGAGACCCAGTACTTC. It translates to CASSQGVSGGPQETQYF. The gene calls are TRBV4-1 and TRBJ2-5; 10 bases align to TRBD2. Losses at the gene ends were 1 base for V and 2 bases for J; bases not matched to a gene: 7. The CDR3 covers 17 residues. Germline lookup yields CDR1 MGHRA and CDR2 YSYEKL.

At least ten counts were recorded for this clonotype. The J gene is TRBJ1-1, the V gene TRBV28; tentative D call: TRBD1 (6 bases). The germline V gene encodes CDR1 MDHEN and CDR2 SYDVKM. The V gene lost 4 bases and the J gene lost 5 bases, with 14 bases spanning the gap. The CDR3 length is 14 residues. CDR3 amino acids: CASSWGPGLTEAFF. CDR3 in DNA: TGTGCCAGCAGTTGGGGGCCCGGGCTGACTGAAGCTTTCTTT. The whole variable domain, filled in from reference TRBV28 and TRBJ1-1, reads DVKVTQSSRYLVKRTGEKVFLECVQDMDHENMFWYRQDPGLGLRLIYFSYDVKMKEKGDIPEGYSVSREKKERFSLILESASTNQTSMYLCASSWGPGLTEAFFGQGTRLTVV.